This T cell receptor (beta chain) was identified in a study of blood T cell repertoires in COVID-19. In the authors' workflow: The assay estimated nucleated cells by amplifying reference gene primers. Libraries were prepared by immunoSEQ multiplex PCR; TCRdb keeps only in-frame clonotypes and omits some of them. V and J calls and clone size are as listed in that table; D and trimming were resolved from the DNA. The data hold around 140,000 clones, with 84% observed a single time. The length of the CDR3 is 14 residues. Germline V gives CDR1 MNHEY, CDR2 SVGEGT. The V gene lost 7 bases and the J gene lost 10 bases, with 17 bases spanning the gap.

This chain uses TRBV6-2 or TRBV6-3 with TRBJ1-6; unclear D gene. Sample: PBMCs or T cells enriched from blood (not recorded which). The clonotype comes from a man in his forties or fifties with acute COVID-19. The CDR3 DNA follows: TGTGCCAGCACCCCCCTTAACGGGGAATCACCCCTCCACTTT. Its translation: CASTPLNGESPLHF.